These T cell receptor beta chains were read from a single sample in a study of blood T cell repertoires in COVID-19. TCRdb keeps only in-frame clones here, not all; method: immunoSEQ multiplex PCR. This sample has roughly 180,000 clones, with roughly 80% found just once. The sample taken for sequencing was peripheral blood. The receptors derive from a woman in her 30s with acute or convalescent COVID-19. Both conserved end residues are part of each CDR3. D genes are given only for firm matches. A clone size is listed for some rows: how often the clone was seen (once, few, many), or a class if it is expanded.

J gene: TRBJ1-3; D gene: NA; clone size: few; V gene: TRBV27; CDR3 protein: CASSRGGVSGNTIYF; CDR3 DNA: TGTGCCAGCAGCCGTGGAGGAGTTTCTGGAAACACCATATATTTT
J gene: TRBJ2-1; D gene: TRBD1; clone size: NA; V gene: TRBV29-1; CDR3 protein: CSVETGTGAYNEQFF; CDR3 DNA: TGCAGCGTTGAAACCGGGACAGGAGCTTACAATGAGCAGTTCTTC
J gene: TRBJ1-3; D gene: NA; clone size: NA; V gene: TRBV29-1; CDR3 protein: CSVEPRGNTIYF; CDR3 DNA: TGCAGCGTTGAGCCCAGGGGAAACACCATATATTTT
J gene: TRBJ1-1; D gene: NA; clone size: NA; V gene: TRBV3-1/TRBV3-2; CDR3 protein: CASSPGQPTLNTEAFF; CDR3 DNA: TGTGCCAGCAGCCCAGGACAGCCTACCTTGAACACTGAAGCTTTCTTT
J gene: TRBJ2-5; D gene: TRBD1; clone size: NA; V gene: TRBV11-2; CDR3 protein: CASSRTGVQETQYF; CDR3 DNA: TGTGCCAGCAGCCGTACAGGGGTGCAAGAGACCCAGTACTTC
J gene: TRBJ2-7; D gene: TRBD2; clone size: NA; V gene: TRBV9; CDR3 protein: CASSVDTGGAQYF; CDR3 DNA: TGTGCCAGCAGCGTCGACACGGGGGGTGCGCAGTACTTC
J gene: TRBJ2-7; D gene: TRBD1; clone size: once; V gene: TRBV5-1; CDR3 protein: CASSLAGTAYEQYF; CDR3 DNA: TGCGCCAGCAGCTTGGCCGGGACAGCCTACGAGCAGTACTTC
J gene: TRBJ1-3; D gene: TRBD1; clone size: NA; V gene: TRBV4-3; CDR3 protein: CASSQAFRGQAGNTIYF; CDR3 DNA: TGCGCCAGCAGCCAAGCGTTCAGGGGGCAGGCTGGAAACACCATATATTTT
J gene: TRBJ2-3; D gene: NA; clone size: NA; V gene: TRBV9; CDR3 protein: CASTSGLSTDTQYF; CDR3 DNA: TGTGCCAGCACCTCGGGACTTTCCACAGATACGCAGTATTTT
J gene: TRBJ1-5; D gene: TRBD1; clone size: NA; V gene: TRBV28; CDR3 protein: CASSPGTGWFYQPQHF; CDR3 DNA: TGTGCCAGCAGTCCTGGGACAGGGTGGTTCTATCAGCCCCAGCATTTT
J gene: TRBJ1-1; D gene: NA; clone size: NA; V gene: TRBV3-1/TRBV3-2; CDR3 protein: CASSQVGGGAEAFF; CDR3 DNA: TGTGCCAGCAGCCAAGTCGGGGGAGGGGCTGAAGCTTTCTTT
J gene: TRBJ2-7; D gene: NA; clone size: NA; V gene: TRBV9; CDR3 protein: CASSAPRSYEQYF; CDR3 DNA: TGTGCCAGCAGCGCCCCCCGCTCCTACGAGCAGTACTTC
J gene: TRBJ2-3; D gene: TRBD2; clone size: NA; V gene: TRBV11-2; CDR3 protein: CASSPRLANTQYF; CDR3 DNA: TGTGCCAGCAGCCCCCGACTAGCCAATACGCAGTATTTT
J gene: TRBJ2-7; D gene: NA; clone size: NA; V gene: TRBV5-4; CDR3 protein: CASSGAGAYEQYF; CDR3 DNA: TGTGCCAGCAGTGGCGCAGGGGCCTACGAGCAGTACTTC
J gene: TRBJ1-5; D gene: NA; clone size: few; V gene: TRBV19; CDR3 protein: CASSSQVTQPQHF; CDR3 DNA: TGTGCCAGTAGTAGTCAGGTGACTCAGCCCCAGCATTTT
J gene: TRBJ1-2; D gene: NA; clone size: few; V gene: TRBV7-2; CDR3 protein: CASSPRGKGYTF; CDR3 DNA: TGTGCCAGCAGCCCCAGGGGTAAAGGCTACACCTTC
J gene: TRBJ1-2; D gene: TRBD1; clone size: NA; V gene: TRBV19; CDR3 protein: CASSIQPRDRGSGYTF; CDR3 DNA: TGTGCCAGTAGTATCCAACCTCGAGACAGGGGATCTGGCTACACCTTC
J gene: TRBJ2-1; D gene: TRBD1; clone size: NA; V gene: TRBV10-3; CDR3 protein: CAIKTGLVDEQFF; CDR3 DNA: TGTGCCATCAAGACAGGGCTGGTGGATGAGCAGTTCTTC
J gene: TRBJ2-7; D gene: NA; clone size: NA; V gene: TRBV11-2; CDR3 protein: CASSLGGRIYEQYF; CDR3 DNA: TGTGCCAGCAGCTTAGGAGGGAGAATCTACGAGCAGTACTTC
J gene: TRBJ2-2; D gene: NA; clone size: NA; V gene: TRBV14; CDR3 protein: CASSQVTGELFF; CDR3 DNA: TGTGCCAGCAGCCAAGTAACCGGGGAGCTGTTTTTT
J gene: TRBJ2-3; D gene: TRBD1; clone size: NA; V gene: TRBV30; CDR3 protein: CAWSRTGTDTDTQYF; CDR3 DNA: TGTGCCTGGAGTCGCACCGGGACAGACACAGATACGCAGTATTTT
J gene: TRBJ2-1; D gene: TRBD2; clone size: NA; V gene: TRBV12-3/TRBV12-4; CDR3 protein: CASSLNSGTNPFF; CDR3 DNA: TGTGCCAGCAGTTTAAACTCGGGGACTAACCCTTTCTTC
J gene: TRBJ2-5; D gene: TRBD2; clone size: NA; V gene: TRBV3-1/TRBV3-2; CDR3 protein: CASRDLGLAGKETQYF; CDR3 DNA: TGTGCCAGCCGCGACCTGGGGCTAGCGGGGAAGGAGACCCAGTACTTC
J gene: TRBJ2-5; D gene: NA; clone size: NA; V gene: TRBV19; CDR3 protein: CASSTRPGPRTTQYF; CDR3 DNA: TGTGCCAGTAGTACGAGACCAGGGCCCCGTACGACCCAGTACTTC
J gene: TRBJ2-2; D gene: TRBD1; clone size: NA; V gene: TRBV5-6; CDR3 protein: CASSSGTGLGTGELFF; CDR3 DNA: TGTGCCAGCAGCTCCGGGACAGGGTTAGGGACCGGGGAGCTGTTTTTT
J gene: TRBJ2-3; D gene: NA; clone size: once; V gene: TRBV6-6; CDR3 protein: CASSRGSGRGTDTQYF; CDR3 DNA: TGTGCCAGCAGTCGGGGTAGCGGAAGGGGAACAGATACGCAGTATTTT
J gene: TRBJ2-7; D gene: TRBD2; clone size: NA; V gene: TRBV4-1; CDR3 protein: CASSQEELEGGSSYEQYF; CDR3 DNA: TGCGCCAGCAGCCAAGAAGAGCTAGAAGGCGGGAGCTCCTACGAGCAGTACTTC
J gene: TRBJ1-2; D gene: NA; clone size: NA; V gene: TRBV12-3/TRBV12-4; CDR3 protein: CASSLKPGYGYTF; CDR3 DNA: TGTGCCAGCAGTTTGAAGCCCGGCTATGGCTACACCTTC
J gene: TRBJ1-5; D gene: TRBD1; clone size: NA; V gene: TRBV3-1/TRBV3-2; CDR3 protein: CASSGDRSNQPQHF; CDR3 DNA: TGTGCCAGCAGTGGGGACAGGTCCAATCAGCCCCAGCATTTT
J gene: TRBJ2-7; D gene: NA; clone size: NA; V gene: TRBV28; CDR3 protein: CASSQRRGEQYF; CDR3 DNA: TGTGCCAGCAGCCAGAGACGGGGCGAGCAGTACTTC
J gene: TRBJ1-6; D gene: NA; clone size: NA; V gene: TRBV27; CDR3 protein: CASSRAETSSPLHF; CDR3 DNA: TGTGCCAGCAGCCGCGCCGAGACATCTTCACCCCTCCACTTT
J gene: TRBJ2-4; D gene: TRBD1; clone size: few; V gene: TRBV3-1/TRBV3-2; CDR3 protein: CASSPRQGGKNIQYF; CDR3 DNA: TGTGCCAGCAGCCCACGACAGGGGGGTAAAAACATTCAGTACTTC
J gene: TRBJ1-5; D gene: NA; clone size: NA; V gene: TRBV24-1; CDR3 protein: CATSGTINQPQHF; CDR3 DNA: TGTGCCACCAGTGGGACAATAAATCAGCCCCAGCATTTT
J gene: TRBJ1-2; D gene: TRBD1; clone size: NA; V gene: TRBV30; CDR3 protein: CAWGPPGQPAFYGYTF; CDR3 DNA: TGTGCCTGGGGTCCACCGGGACAGCCTGCATTCTATGGCTACACCTTC
J gene: TRBJ2-2; D gene: TRBD2; clone size: few; V gene: TRBV4-3; CDR3 protein: CASSHKAGALYTGELFF; CDR3 DNA: TGCGCCAGCAGCCATAAGGCGGGAGCGTTGTACACCGGGGAGCTGTTTTTT
J gene: TRBJ2-1; D gene: TRBD1; clone size: NA; V gene: TRBV15; CDR3 protein: CATSSRTGRDEQFF; CDR3 DNA: TGTGCCACCAGCTCCCGGACAGGGCGAGATGAGCAGTTCTTC
J gene: TRBJ1-3; D gene: NA; clone size: NA; V gene: TRBV19; CDR3 protein: CASTLGNTIYF; CDR3 DNA: TGTGCCAGTACTCTGGGAAACACCATATATTTT
J gene: TRBJ1-5; D gene: NA; clone size: NA; V gene: TRBV5-1; CDR3 protein: CASSLGLVGEPQHF; CDR3 DNA: TGCGCCAGCAGCTTGGGATTGGTCGGGGAGCCCCAGCATTTT
J gene: TRBJ2-7; D gene: TRBD1; clone size: NA; V gene: TRBV4-2; CDR3 protein: CASSRGDRDSYEQYF; CDR3 DNA: TGTGCCAGCAGCCGAGGGGACAGGGACTCCTACGAGCAGTACTTC
J gene: TRBJ2-1; D gene: TRBD2; clone size: NA; V gene: TRBV18; CDR3 protein: CASSPRSAGVVDEQFF; CDR3 DNA: TGTGCCAGCTCACCACGTTCAGCGGGAGTGGTCGATGAGCAGTTCTTC
J gene: TRBJ2-1; D gene: NA; clone size: once; V gene: TRBV4-3; CDR3 protein: CASSQDGVGGGEQFF; CDR3 DNA: TGCGCCAGCAGCCAAGACGGTGTGGGTGGCGGTGAGCAGTTCTTC
J gene: TRBJ1-5; D gene: NA; clone size: NA; V gene: TRBV30; CDR3 protein: CAFGPGPGGQPQHF; CDR3 DNA: TGTGCCTTTGGACCGGGGCCGGGAGGTCAGCCCCAGCATTTT
J gene: TRBJ2-5; D gene: NA; clone size: few; V gene: TRBV7-2; CDR3 protein: CASSLPGLLQETQYF; CDR3 DNA: TGTGCCAGCAGCTTACCAGGCCTTCTCCAAGAGACCCAGTACTTC
J gene: TRBJ2-2; D gene: TRBD2; clone size: NA; V gene: TRBV14; CDR3 protein: CASSQDLRSGSLNTGELFF; CDR3 DNA: TGTGCCAGCAGCCAAGATCTCCGGAGCGGGAGCCTGAACACCGGGGAGCTGTTTTTT
J gene: TRBJ1-1; D gene: NA; clone size: NA; V gene: TRBV7-2; CDR3 protein: CASTQWRKTNTEAFF; CDR3 DNA: TGTGCCAGCACCCAGTGGAGAAAAACGAACACTGAAGCTTTCTTT
J gene: TRBJ1-5; D gene: NA; clone size: NA; V gene: TRBV19; CDR3 protein: CASKVPGDQPQHF; CDR3 DNA: TGTGCCAGTAAGGTACCTGGAGATCAGCCCCAGCATTTT
J gene: TRBJ1-5; D gene: NA; clone size: NA; V gene: TRBV27; CDR3 protein: CASSLSRGSEPQHF; CDR3 DNA: TGTGCCAGCAGTTTAAGCAGGGGTAGTGAGCCCCAGCATTTT
J gene: TRBJ2-1; D gene: NA; clone size: NA; V gene: TRBV2; CDR3 protein: CASSSYNEQFF; CDR3 DNA: TGTGCCAGCAGTTCTTACAATGAGCAGTTCTTC
J gene: TRBJ2-5; D gene: NA; clone size: NA; V gene: TRBV6-6; CDR3 protein: CASISQGQETQYF; CDR3 DNA: TGTGCCAGCATTTCACAGGGCCAAGAGACCCAGTACTTC
J gene: TRBJ2-1; D gene: NA; clone size: NA; V gene: TRBV19; CDR3 protein: CASSIILVNNEQFF; CDR3 DNA: TGTGCCAGTAGTATTATACTAGTTAACAATGAGCAGTTCTTC
J gene: TRBJ1-1; D gene: TRBD1; clone size: NA; V gene: TRBV9; CDR3 protein: CASSPPDRAGTEAFF; CDR3 DNA: TGTGCCAGCAGCCCCCCCGACAGGGCGGGAACTGAAGCTTTCTTT
J gene: TRBJ1-2; D gene: NA; clone size: NA; V gene: TRBV29-1; CDR3 protein: CSVLQGSGYTF; CDR3 DNA: TGCAGCGTTTTGCAGGGCTCTGGCTACACCTTC
J gene: TRBJ1-5; D gene: TRBD1; clone size: NA; V gene: TRBV6-2/TRBV6-3; CDR3 protein: CASSGTVGQPQHF; CDR3 DNA: TGTGCCAGCAGTGGGACAGTGGGTCAGCCCCAGCATTTT
J gene: TRBJ2-1; D gene: TRBD2; clone size: NA; V gene: TRBV7-9; CDR3 protein: CASSWSGRAVNEQFF; CDR3 DNA: TGTGCCAGCAGCTGGAGCGGGAGGGCGGTCAATGAGCAGTTCTTC
J gene: TRBJ1-1; D gene: NA; clone size: NA; V gene: TRBV10-3; CDR3 protein: CAISDSKRGNTEAFF; CDR3 DNA: TGTGCCATCAGTGACTCCAAAAGGGGGAACACTGAAGCTTTCTTT
J gene: TRBJ1-6; D gene: NA; clone size: NA; V gene: TRBV9; CDR3 protein: CASSATGSSSPLHF; CDR3 DNA: TGTGCCAGCAGCGCTACCGGGAGTTCTTCACCCCTCCACTTT
J gene: TRBJ2-1; D gene: NA; clone size: NA; V gene: TRBV11-2; CDR3 protein: CASSEDSREQFF; CDR3 DNA: TGTGCCAGCAGCGAAGACAGCCGGGAGCAGTTCTTC
J gene: TRBJ1-2; D gene: NA; clone size: NA; V gene: TRBV6-5; CDR3 protein: CASSSRGGNNYGYTF; CDR3 DNA: TGTGCCAGCAGTTCAAGGGGGGGGAATAACTATGGCTACACCTTC
J gene: TRBJ2-5; D gene: TRBD2; clone size: NA; V gene: TRBV7-2; CDR3 protein: CASSFDIAGTRETQYF; CDR3 DNA: TGTGCCAGCAGCTTTGACATAGCGGGGACCCGGGAGACCCAGTACTTC
J gene: TRBJ2-1; D gene: TRBD1; clone size: NA; V gene: TRBV19; CDR3 protein: CASSFFRGTGGSNEQFF; CDR3 DNA: TGTGCCAGTAGTTTTTTCCGAGGGACAGGGGGGAGCAATGAGCAGTTCTTC